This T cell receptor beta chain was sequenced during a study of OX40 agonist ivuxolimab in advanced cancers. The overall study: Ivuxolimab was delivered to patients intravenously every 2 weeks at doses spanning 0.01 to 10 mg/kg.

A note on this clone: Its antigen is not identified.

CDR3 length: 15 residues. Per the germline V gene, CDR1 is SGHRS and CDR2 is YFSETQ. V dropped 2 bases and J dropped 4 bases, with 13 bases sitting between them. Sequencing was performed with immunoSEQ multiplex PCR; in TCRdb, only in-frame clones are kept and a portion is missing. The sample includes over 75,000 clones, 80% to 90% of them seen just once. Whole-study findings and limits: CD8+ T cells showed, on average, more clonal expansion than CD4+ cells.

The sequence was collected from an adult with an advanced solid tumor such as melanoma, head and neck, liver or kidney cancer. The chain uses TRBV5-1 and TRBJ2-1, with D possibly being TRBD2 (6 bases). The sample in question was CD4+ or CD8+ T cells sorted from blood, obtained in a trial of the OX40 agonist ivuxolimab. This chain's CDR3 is CASSLSAGSYNEQFF. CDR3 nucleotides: TGCGCCAGCAGCTTATCGGCGGGATCTTACAATGAGCAGTTCTTC. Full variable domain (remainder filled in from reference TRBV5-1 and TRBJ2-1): KAGVTQTPRYLIKTRGQQVTLSCSPISGHRSVSWYQQTPGQGLQFLFEYFSETQRNKGNFPGRFSGRQFSNSRSEMNVSTLELGDSALYLCASSLSAGSYNEQFFGPGTRLTVL.